This TCR beta chain was identified during a study of cytomegalovirus exposure and HLA in healthy donors. The V end lost 4 bases, the J end lost 3 bases, and 18 bases lay between the germline ends. CDR1 and CDR2 (germline): GTSNPN, SVGIG (reference sequence). This CDR3 is built from 15 residues. Primers: 60 Vbeta forward and 13 Jbeta reverse. Using immunoSEQ multiplex PCR, the repertoire was profiled, and TCRdb retains in-frame clones only, with some absent. This sample's table reports about 64,000 clones. With respect to this clone: Its specificity is not known.

Regarding the study as a whole: TCR beta chains numbering more than 150 were designated cytomegalovirus-associated. An analysis that was carried out later associated some 17,000 TCR beta sequences with HLA alleles at 0.05 false discovery rate.

This TCR was sampled from a woman under 30 in good health and CMV-seronegative. The chain joins TRBV30 to TRBJ1-1; D not resolved. The sample was PBMCs. CDR3 sequence: CAWTILPLGDTEAFF. CDR3 bases: TGTGCCTGGACCATACTCCCGCTAGGCGACACTGAAGCTTTCTTT.